The next 9 T cell receptor beta chains were all read from a single sample in a study of HIV-infected patients and healthy controls (dated by TCRdb to 2013 to 2016). Follow-up blood from HIV-infected patients was collected roughly three months, about 14 weeks, after antiretroviral therapy began. Whole blood was used without fractionating the cells, so the repertoire represented all peripheral T cells without sorting. Receptor amplification or capture employed 5' RACE. Reads for this sample came from an Illumina MiSeq. SuperScript III was used to reverse transcribe 500 ng RNA with primers targeting the alpha and beta constant regions. Alpha and beta chain libraries were generated separately via chain-specific third strand synthesis with multiplexing indices. TCRdb redid the processing of the public reads, applying fastp at Q25 and MiXCR, and retained in-frame beta chains. Every distinct CDR3 protein forms one entry, paired with its most common genes and DNA. This sample holds over 8,000 distinct CDR3 sequences; approximately 6% were observed only once. Under 30% of the sample is taken by the ten largest.

Sample: blood, taken during antiretroviral therapy. The origin of the receptors is an adult with HIV infection. The donor label of this sample is uncertain.

In its sample, this clonotype was seen many times. This chain uses TRBV19 with TRBJ1-2; the match to TRBD1 covers 10 bases. CDR1 is LNHDA and CDR2 is SQIVND in the germline V gene (reference sequence). J gave up 2 bases and V 6 bases, and 12 bases lay outside the gene matches. The length of the CDR3 is 17 residues. Here the CDR3 reads CASRVGTGALGNYGYTF. CDR3 DNA sequence: TGTGCCAGTAGGGTCGGGACAGGGGCACTAGGAAACTATGGCTACACCTTC.

This clonotype was picked up many times. The rearrangement joins TRBV7-9 to TRBJ2-5, with D uncertain. Germline V lookup: CDR1 SEHNR, CDR2 FQNEAQ (reference sequence). CDR3 length: 15 residues. V lost 1 base and J 1 base, leaving 10 bases between the germline ends. CDR3 loop: CASSLGSVVQETQYF. In DNA form, the CDR3 reads TGTGCCAGCAGCTTAGGGTCGGTCGTCCAAGAGACCCAGTACTTC.

This clonotype was seen repeatedly, ten times or more. The genes are TRBV7-2 and TRBJ1-4, with D perhaps matching TRBD1 (5 bases). The V end lost 2 bases, the J end lost 8 bases, and 9 bases lay between the germline ends. Germline loops: CDR1 SGHTA, CDR2 FQGNSA. This CDR3 is built from 13 residues. The CDR3 region is CASSLTGLEKLFF. Here the CDR3 DNA reads TGTGCCAGCAGCTTAACAGGATTAGAAAAACTGTTTTTT.

This clonotype was counted ten times or more. CDR3 sequence: CASSNLGGHRDSSSYSNQPQHF. CDR3 DNA sequence: TGTGCCAGTAGTAACCTGGGGGGCCACAGGGATTCTTCCAGCTATAGCAATCAGCCCCAGCATTTT. The chain employs TRBV19 and TRBJ1-5, with TRBD1 as a possible D gene (6 bases). V was clipped by 4 bases and J by 0 bases, with 31 bases between them. Germline V gene data show CDR1 as LNHDA and CDR2 as SQIVND (reference sequence). The CDR3 is made up of 22 amino acids.

The J gene is TRBJ1-5, the V gene TRBV27, with TRBD1 matching over 10 bases. The CDR3 is made up of 15 amino acids. CDR1 and CDR2 from the germline V gene are MNHEY and SMNVEV (reference sequence). The V gene end was trimmed by 7 bases and the J gene end by 1 base; junction bases not matched to a gene: 4. The CDR3 loop reads CASTRTGGSNQPQHF. The CDR3 DNA is TGTGCCAGCACCCGGACAGGGGGAAGCAATCAGCCCCAGCATTTT.

This clonotype was detected many times. This chain connects TRBV20-1 to TRBJ1-6, with 7 bases aligning to TRBD1. After removal of 1 base from V and 7 bases from J, the junction contained 4 bases not matched to a gene. The length of the CDR3 is 14 residues. In germline, CDR1 is DFQATT, CDR2 SNEGSKA (reference sequence). The CDR3 spells CSARVGTVNSPLHF. The CDR3 nucleotides are TGCAGTGCTAGAGTGGGGACAGTGAATTCACCCCTCCACTTT.

A few counts support this clonotype. V is TRBV6-5 and J is TRBJ2-7; D might be TRBD1 (5 bases). This CDR3 spans 14 amino acids. V was cut by 2 bases and J by 4 bases, with 12 bases left in between. Germline V gene data show CDR1 as MNHEY and CDR2 as SVGAGI. Here the CDR3 reads CASSYVGQGYEQYF. The CDR3 coding sequence is TGTGCCAGCAGTTACGTCGGGCAGGGATACGAGCAGTACTTC.

As for this clonotype: A much larger clone is a single base away; this may be a read error. The V and J genes are TRBV7-2 and TRBJ2-7, with unresolved D. CDR3 size: 14 residues. Germline values: CDR1 SGHTA, CDR2 FQGNSA. Trimming shortened V by 3 bases and J by 5 bases, and 14 bases separated the two germline ends. Here the CDR3 reads CASSFTPGADEQYF. Written as DNA, the CDR3 is TGTGCCAGCAGCTTTACACCTGGAGCCGACGAGCAGTACTTC.

This clonotype was detected many times. The rearrangement joins TRBV11-3 to TRBJ2-2; D unresolved. Trimming cost V 9 bases and J 4 bases, with 12 bases left between them. Germline-derived CDR1 and CDR2 are SGHNT and YENEEA. The CDR3 consists of 13 residues. This CDR3 reads CASEQTGTGELFF. CDR3 in DNA: TGTGCCAGTGAACAGACGGGCACCGGGGAGCTGTTTTTT.